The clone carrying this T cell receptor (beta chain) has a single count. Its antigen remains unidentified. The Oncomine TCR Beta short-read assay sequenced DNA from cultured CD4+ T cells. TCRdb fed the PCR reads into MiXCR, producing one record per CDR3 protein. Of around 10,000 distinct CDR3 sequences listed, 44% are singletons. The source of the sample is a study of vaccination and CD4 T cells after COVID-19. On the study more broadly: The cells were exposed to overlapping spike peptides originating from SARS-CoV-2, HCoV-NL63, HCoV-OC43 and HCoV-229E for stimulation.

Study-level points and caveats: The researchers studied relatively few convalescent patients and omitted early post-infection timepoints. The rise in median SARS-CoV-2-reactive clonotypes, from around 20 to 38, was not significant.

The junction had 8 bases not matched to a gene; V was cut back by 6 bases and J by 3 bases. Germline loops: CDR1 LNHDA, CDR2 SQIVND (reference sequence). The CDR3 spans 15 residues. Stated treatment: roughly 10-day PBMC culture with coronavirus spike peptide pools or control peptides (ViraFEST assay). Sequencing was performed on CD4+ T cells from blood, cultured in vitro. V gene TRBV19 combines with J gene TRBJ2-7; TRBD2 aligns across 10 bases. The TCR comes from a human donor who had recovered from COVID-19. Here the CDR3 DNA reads TGTGCCAGTAGCCCCGGTGCTAGCGGGGGCTACGAGCAGTACTTC. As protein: CASSPGASGGYEQYF.